This T cell receptor beta chain derives from a study of blood T cell repertoires in COVID-19. Across the study: Acute and convalescent COVID-19 specimens originated in the United States, Italy and Spain.

Germline V gives CDR1 SGHTS, CDR2 YDEGEE. The CDR3 totals 16 residues. Trimming cost V 4 bases and J 2 bases; bases outside gene matches: 10. Source study methods: Estimation of nucleated cell counts relied on the amplification of reference gene primers. TCRdb keeps only in-frame clones here, not all; method: immunoSEQ multiplex PCR. Clone size and V and J calls were adopted from that table, with D and trimming inferred from the DNA. The data show about 210,000 clones, with about 88% seen just once and 4% to 5.5% held by the top ten. Sequencing was done on a sample of peripheral blood. The TCR comes from a woman aged 40 to 50 with acute or convalescent COVID-19. This sequence joins TRBV5-8 and TRBJ2-5, with TRBD2 identical over 8 bases. CDR3 coding DNA: TGTGCCAGCAGCATAGGGACTAGTCGAACTCAAGAGACCCAGTACTTC. Translation gives CASSIGTSRTQETQYF. The entire variable domain, with the rest obtained from reference TRBV5-8 and TRBJ2-5, is as follows: EAGVTQSPTHLIKTRGQQATLRCSPISGHTSVYWYQQALGLGLQFLLWYDEGEERNRGNFPPRFSGRQFPNYSSELNVNALELEDSALYLCASSIGTSRTQETQYFGPGTRLLVL.